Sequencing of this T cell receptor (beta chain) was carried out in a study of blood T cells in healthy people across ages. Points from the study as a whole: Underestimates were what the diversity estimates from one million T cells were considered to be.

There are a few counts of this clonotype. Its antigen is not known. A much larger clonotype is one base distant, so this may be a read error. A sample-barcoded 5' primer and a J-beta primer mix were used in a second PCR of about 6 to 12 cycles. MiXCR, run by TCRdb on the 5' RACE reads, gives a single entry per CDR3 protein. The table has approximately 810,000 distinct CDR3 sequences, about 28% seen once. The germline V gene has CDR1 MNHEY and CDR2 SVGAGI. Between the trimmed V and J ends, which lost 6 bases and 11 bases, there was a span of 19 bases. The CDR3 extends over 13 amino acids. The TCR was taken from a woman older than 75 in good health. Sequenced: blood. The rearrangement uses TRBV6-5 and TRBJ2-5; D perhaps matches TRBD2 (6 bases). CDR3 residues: CASRPGLINEQYF. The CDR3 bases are TGTGCCAGCAGGCCGGGACTCATCAATGAGCAGTACTTC.